A single sample gave rise to the 21 T cell receptor beta chains below, sequenced in a study of shared clonotypes between healthy human individuals. TCRdb's table, derived via immunoSEQ multiplex PCR, lists solely in-frame clones and lacks some. Among about 960,000 clones listed, 60% to 85% were seen once. The sequencing sample was made of memory CD4+ T cells sorted from blood. Described subset: CD45RA-negative fraction. The receptors come from a man aged 18 to 30 in good health.

The chain carries TRBV28 and TRBJ2-3; 8 positions match TRBD2. The CDR3 spans 16 residues. Per the germline V gene, CDR1 is MDHEN and CDR2 is SYDVKM. With V trimmed by 4 bases and J by 0 bases, 6 bases remained unmatched. In nucleotides, the CDR3 is TGTGCCAGCAGTTCCCCGCGCGGGGGGAGCACAGATACGCAGTATTTT. Translation: CASSSPRGGSTDTQYF.

Comments on this clone: The sample contains more than one DNA sequence encoding this CDR3. The chain joins TRBV2 to TRBJ1-1; the D is unclear. V was cut by 7 bases and J by 1 base, with 10 bases left in between. This CDR3 has 13 amino acids. CDR1 and CDR2 from the germline V gene are SNHLY and FYNNEI. The CDR3 sequence is CASMREGNTEAFF. CDR3 nucleotide sequence: TGTGCCAGCATGCGAGAGGGGAACACTGAAGCTTTCTTT.

This clone was detected only once. The chain uses TRBV9 and TRBJ1-2; D uncertain. The CDR3 runs to 19 residues. Germline-derived CDR1 and CDR2 are SGDLS and YYNGEE. Trimming removed 5 bases at V and 8 bases at J, with 34 bases between. The CDR3 region has the DNA TGTGCCAGCAGTGATCAATATGAGAGACGGGCCACCGGTCGTAGCGGCTACACCTTC. Translating gives CASSDQYERRATGRSGYTF.

This sequence joins TRBV7-2 and TRBJ2-7; 13 bases fit TRBD2. With 1 base clipped from V and 1 base from J, the junction kept 7 bases outside the gene matches. This CDR3 is built from 18 residues. Germline CDR1 reads SGHTA; CDR2 reads FQGNSA. The chain's CDR3 is CASSLVGTSGKWSYEQYF. In nucleotides, the CDR3 is TGTGCCAGCAGCTTAGTAGGGACTAGCGGGAAATGGTCCTACGAGCAGTACTTC.

The V gene is TRBV18, the J gene TRBJ1-3; TRBD1 is a possible D gene (6 bases). Germline V gene lookup returns CDR1 KGHSH and CDR2 LQKENI. This CDR3 comprises 14 residues. V shed 6 bases and J shed 0 bases, with 9 bases lying between them. The CDR3 DNA reads as TGTGCCAGCTCCCACAGGGACTCTGGAAACACCATATATTTT. Its protein is CASSHRDSGNTIYF.

The chain links TRBV9 to TRBJ1-2, with D possibly matching TRBD1 (5 bases). CDR1 is SGDLS and CDR2 is YYNGEE in the germline V gene. Between the trimmed V and J ends, which lost 3 bases and 3 bases, there was a span of 12 bases. This CDR3 is built from 14 residues. CDR3 nucleotide sequence: TGTGCCAGCAGCGCAGATGGGGGGTACTATGGCTACACCTTC. Protein sequence: CASSADGGYYGYTF.

This clone showed up just once. V and J are TRBV6-5 and TRBJ1-2; 8 bases align to TRBD1. Trimming cost V 6 bases and J 7 bases; bases outside gene matches: 10. The CDR3 totals 14 residues. The germline V gene encodes CDR1 MNHEY and CDR2 SVGAGI. The CDR3 spells CASSRPMGTGGYTF. The CDR3 nucleotides read TGTGCCAGCAGCCGGCCCATGGGGACAGGTGGCTACACCTTC.

The chain is built from TRBV7-9 and TRBJ2-1; weak D call: TRBD2 (6 bases). CDR1 and CDR2 from the germline V gene are SEHNR and FQNEAQ (reference sequence). V gave up 4 bases and J gave up 8 bases, with 15 bases separating them. This CDR3 is 14 amino acids long. This CDR3 reads CASSSGGAPDEQFF. In nucleotides, the CDR3 is TGTGCCAGCAGCTCAGGAGGGGCCCCCGATGAGCAGTTCTTC.

As to this clone: In the same sample, other DNA sequences code for this CDR3. The chain carries TRBV2 and TRBJ2-5, with TRBD1 matching 7 bases. V shed 4 bases and J 0 bases; nucleotides not matched to a gene: 2. CDR1 and CDR2 from the germline V gene are SNHLY and FYNNEI. The CDR3 loop spans 14 amino acids. The CDR3 reads CASSADRYQETQYF. The CDR3 DNA is TGTGCCAGCAGTGCGGACAGGTACCAAGAGACCCAGTACTTC.

This clone was seen once. The rearrangement joins TRBV11-2 to TRBJ2-5; D is ambiguous. Trimming took off 3 bases at V and 0 bases at J, with 11 bases between the two ends. Germline V gene lookup returns CDR1 SGHAT and CDR2 FQNNGV. The CDR3 has 15 amino acids. CDR3 residues: CASSFNSLYQETQYF. CDR3 DNA: TGTGCCAGCAGCTTTAACAGCCTGTACCAAGAGACCCAGTACTTC.

This sequence joins TRBV2 and TRBJ2-3; 7 bases align to TRBD2. The J segment lost 0 bases and the V segment lost 4 bases, leaving 4 bases of the junction unmatched. This CDR3 contains 15 residues. Germline CDR1 and CDR2: SNHLY and FYNNEI. The CDR3 loop reads CASSGSGTSTDTQYF. In DNA, the CDR3 is TGTGCCAGCAGTGGCAGCGGGACTAGCACAGATACGCAGTATTTT.

The chain links TRBV7-9 to TRBJ2-7; no clear D gene. Germline assignment: CDR1 SEHNR and CDR2 FQNEAQ (reference sequence). The CDR3 has 13 residues. Trimming cost V 8 bases and J 3 bases, with 14 bases left between them. The CDR3 region has the DNA TGTGCCAGCGAATCCATCGTCAGCTACGAGCAGTACTTC. Translating it yields CASESIVSYEQYF.

CDR3 sequence reads: CAWRGDSPSGAFF. The DNA of the CDR3 is TGTGCCTGGAGGGGGGACAGCCCAAGTGGAGCTTTCTTT. V and J are TRBV30 and TRBJ1-1; 7 nucleotides align to TRBD1. Trimming cost V 3 bases and J 10 bases; bases outside gene matches: 11. The CDR3 is 13 residues long. CDR1 is GTSNPN and CDR2 is SVGIG in the germline V gene (reference sequence).

V and J are TRBV29-1 and TRBJ2-3; TRBD1 matches at 9 bases. V was clipped by 6 bases and J by 4 bases; unmatched bases: 2. Germline CDR1 and CDR2: SQVTM and ANQGSEA. CDR3 size: 12 residues. Here the CDR3 reads CSVRQGADTQYF. The DNA for the CDR3 is TGCAGCGTACGACAGGGGGCAGATACGCAGTATTTT.

This chain joins TRBV28 and TRBJ1-1; D not resolved. From germline, CDR1 is MDHEN and CDR2 SYDVKM. The CDR3 spans 13 residues. V lost 6 bases, J lost 0 bases, and 8 bases lay in between. The CDR3 loop is CASRSTLNTEAFF. The CDR3 region has the DNA TGTGCCAGCAGGAGCACCTTGAACACTGAAGCTTTCTTT.

This chain connects TRBV6-6 to TRBJ1-2; 7 positions agree with TRBD1. V lost 6 bases to trimming and J lost 8 bases; unmatched junction nucleotides: 6. The CDR3 loop spans 12 amino acids. Germline CDR1 is MNHNY and CDR2 is SVGAGI (reference sequence). DNA for the CDR3: TGTGCCAGCAGAGGACAGGCGGAAGGCTACACCTTC. Its translation: CASRGQAEGYTF.

This clone occurred a few times. This sequence joins TRBV2 and TRBJ1-6, with D maybe TRBD1 (6 bases). The V gene's germline CDR1 is SNHLY and CDR2 FYNNEI. The V end lost 8 bases, the J end lost 4 bases, and 12 bases lay between the germline ends. This CDR3 has 14 amino acids. In nucleotides, the CDR3 is TGTGCCAGCGGAGGCAGGGGTTATAATTCACCCCTCCACTTT. Translated: CASGGRGYNSPLHF. The variable domain in full, with the rest retrieved from reference TRBV2 and TRBJ1-6, is EPEVTQTPSHQVTQMGQEVILRCVPISNHLYFYWYRQILGQKVEFLVSFYNNEISEKSEIFDDQFSVERPDGSNFTLKIRSTKLEDSAMYFCASGGRGYNSPLHFGNGTRLTVT.

This clone has just a few counts. The V gene is TRBV25-1, the J gene TRBJ2-7; possible D gene TRBD2, 6 bases. The CDR3 is 11 residues long. V lost 7 bases, J lost 5 bases, and 9 bases lay in between. Looked up from germline, CDR1 is MGHDK and CDR2 is SYGVNS. The DNA of the CDR3 is TGTGCCAGCACGCGGGGAAACGAGCAGTACTTC. Encoded protein: CASTRGNEQYF.

J is TRBJ2-2 and V is TRBV7-2; 7 bases are shared with TRBD2. CDR1 is SGHTA, CDR2 FQGNSA, per germline. V dropped 7 bases and J dropped 4; count of bases not matched to a gene: 9. The CDR3 has 15 residues. The CDR3 DNA is TGTGCCAGCAAGCGGATGACTAGCAGCACCGGGGAGCTGTTTTTT. Encoded protein: CASKRMTSSTGELFF.

About this clone: A read error may explain this, as a much larger clone is one base away. This sample also contains other DNA sequences that code for the same CDR3. The chain uses TRBV11-3 and TRBJ2-3, with D hard to call. With 2 bases removed from V and 4 bases from J, the gap between germline ends came to 4 bases. The CDR3 spans 12 residues. CDR1 and CDR2 (germline): SGHNT, YENEEA. The CDR3 sequence is CASSLSADTQYF. The CDR3 nucleotides are TGTGCCAGCAGCTTATCAGCAGATACGCAGTATTTT.

The chain recombines TRBV2 with TRBJ2-7; 8 nucleotides align to TRBD1. The germline V gene has CDR1 SNHLY and CDR2 FYNNEI. The V and J ends lost 1 base and 0 bases, in that order; junction bases with no gene match: 2. The CDR3 is 15 residues long. CDR3 coding DNA: TGTGCCAGCAGTGAAGGGACAGGGCACTCCTACGAGCAGTACTTC. Amino acids: CASSEGTGHSYEQYF. The variable domain in full, with the rest retrieved from reference TRBV2 and TRBJ2-7, is EPEVTQTPSHQVTQMGQEVILRCVPISNHLYFYWYRQILGQKVEFLVSFYNNEISEKSEIFDDQFSVERPDGSNFTLKIRSTKLEDSAMYFCASSEGTGHSYEQYFGPGTRLTVT.